This T cell receptor beta chain originates from a study of T cells in Graves' hyperthyroidism and ophthalmopathy. Findings and caveats of the study: Most expanded thyroid clonotypes above 0.001 also appeared in blood.

This CDR3 has 13 amino acids. Germline CDR1 reads PRHDT; CDR2 reads FYEKMQ (reference sequence). For this clonotype: Its specificity is not known. A much larger clone lies one base from this, so it may be a read error.

TCR beta CDR3 regions were amplified from RNA transcripts. During a first-round RT-PCR of the TCR CDR3, the HTBI primer set was used. A single record per CDR3 protein comes from TCRdb applying MiXCR to the multiplex PCR reads. Altogether under 550,000 distinct CDR3 sequences are present, roughly 13% being singletons, with the ten largest covering about 5%. The source material was blood. The genes are TRBV13 and TRBJ2-1, with D uncertain. The J call may be mistaken, given a closer DNA end match to TRBJ2-7. The sequence came from a woman under 30 with Graves' hyperthyroidism. CDR3 in amino acids: CASSLSRYNEQYF. CDR3 nucleotide sequence: TGTGCCAGCAGCTTATCCCGCTACAATGAGCAGTACTTC.